Here is one T cell receptor (beta chain) with its context. The antigen is not known. These data belong to a study of regulatory T cells in long-lasting Graves disease. As for time point: newly diagnosed GD, antithyroid drugs for less than 3 months. Scientists built the TCR library using RNA that was extracted from PBMCs. Germline V gene lookup returns CDR1 MNHEY and CDR2 SMNVEV (reference sequence). V lost 5 bases and J lost 4, with 15 bases in between. The CDR3 totals 15 residues. Study results and limitations: Comparison showed that persistent patients shared more public clonotypes (around 3,000) than new patients (about 880). Repertoires from persistent disease leaned toward TRBV28, TRBJ1-2 and TRBJ2-5.

Combining iRepertoire HTBI primers with Arm-PCR of CDR3 regions, the authors built TCR beta libraries. TCRdb re-derived calls from the multiplex PCR reads in MiXCR, one entry per CDR3 protein. This sample yields around 450,000 distinct CDR3 sequences, of which roughly 15% are seen a single time; roughly 7.7% belongs to the top ten. These data also featured in a second study, about T cells in Graves' hyperthyroidism and ophthalmopathy. This second study notes: TCR CDR3 regions were first amplified by RT-PCR with HTBI primers.

The TCR sequence derives from a woman aged 40 to 50 with Graves disease. The sequences come from peripheral blood mononuclear cells (PBMCs), collected at new diagnosis, from a patient treated with antithyroid drugs. The gene calls are TRBV27 and TRBJ2-4; tentative D call: TRBD2 (6 bases). The CDR3 is CASSGAGTLKNIQYF. The CDR3 region has the DNA TGTGCCAGCAGTGGGGCCGGGACTCTGAAAAACATTCAGTACTTC.